The rows below give T cell receptor beta chains drawn from one sample of a study of blood T cells in healthy people across ages. TCRdb ran MiXCR on the 5' RACE reads and lists one entry per CDR3 protein. Of 600,000 or so distinct CDR3 sequences detected, about 28% appear once; the ten largest clones hold less than 20%. Sequencing was done on a sample of blood. These receptors were obtained from a woman aged 80 or over in good health. Both conserved end residues are part of each CDR3. A D gene is named only where the DNA matches it firmly. A clone size is listed for some rows: how often the clone was seen (once, few, many), or a class if it is expanded.

V	length	size	J	D	DNA	CDR3
TRBV5-1	15	-	TRBJ2-5	TRBD1	TGCGCCAGCAGCTTGAGGGGACAGAACCAAGGGACCCAGTACTTC	CASSLRGQNQGTQYF
TRBV15	19	many	TRBJ2-1	-	TGTGCCACCAGCAGACGATCTGGGAGAACGGGGGTTGAGTACAATGAGCAGTTCTTC	CATSRRSGRTGVEYNEQFF
TRBV7-2	18	many	TRBJ1-1	-	TGTGCCAGCAGCCGGATGGGTGCAGGGGCCTCCTTCAACACTGAAGCTTTCTTT	CASSRMGAGASFNTEAFF
TRBV18	16	many	TRBJ2-7	TRBD1	TGTGCCAGCTCACCATGGACGGGACAGGGAAGTAACGAGCAGTACTTC	CASSPWTGQGSNEQYF
TRBV20-1	14	-	TRBJ2-1	TRBD2	TGCAGTGTCGCCCAAGGCCGCGGGGGGAATGAGCAGTTCTTC	CSVAQGRGGNEQFF
TRBV20-1	12	few	TRBJ1-5	-	TGCAGTGCTAAACAGGGTAATCAGCCCCAGCATTTT	CSAKQGNQPQHF
TRBV20-1	18	-	TRBJ2-7	TRBD2	TGCAGCGCTACTCAGAGGCAGCGGGGGAATAATTTCTACAATGAGCAGTACTTC	CSATQRQRGNNFYNEQYF
TRBV5-1	14	-	TRBJ1-3	TRBD1	TGCGCCAGCAGAAGGACAGGTTCGGGAAACACCATATATTTT	CASRRTGSGNTIYF
TRBV9	15	-	TRBJ2-5	-	TGTGCCAGCAGCCTTGGGGGGACTTTAGGTTCGGCCCAGTACTTC	CASSLGGTLGSAQYF
TRBV7-9	15	many	TRBJ2-5	TRBD1	TGTGCCAGCAGCTTAGGGGCAGGGGGTCACGAGACCCAGTACTTC	CASSLGAGGHETQYF
TRBV6-1	15	-	TRBJ1-5	-	TGTGCCAGCAGTGATCAAGGACAGAGCAATCAGCCCCAGCATTTT	CASSDQGQSNQPQHF
TRBV19	18	-	TRBJ1-5	TRBD1	TGTGCCAGTAGTTCGGGACAGGGGGTCGGAATAAGCAAACAGCCCCAGCATTTT	CASSSGQGVGISKQPQHF
TRBV11-2	13	many	TRBJ2-7	-	TGTGCCAGCAGCTTACGGGACGGGTACGAGCAGTACTTC	CASSLRDGYEQYF
TRBV28	14	many	TRBJ1-2	TRBD1	TGTGCCAGCAGGAGAGACGCAGGGGGCTATGGCTACACCTTC	CASRRDAGGYGYTF
TRBV12-3/TRBV12-4	16	many	TRBJ2-1	-	TGTGCCAGCAGTCCTTCGAGGGGGGGAGAATATAATGAGCAGTTCTTC	CASSPSRGGEYNEQFF
TRBV5-1	13	many	TRBJ2-3	-	TGCGCCAGCAGCCCGGGATGGGTAGATACGCAGTATTTT	CASSPGWVDTQYF
TRBV20-1	16	few	TRBJ1-1	-	TGCAGTGCCCCCCGGTCGGCAGGGACAACTAACACTGAAGCTTTCTTT	CSAPRSAGTTNTEAFF
TRBV20-1	18	-	TRBJ2-4	TRBD2	TGCAGTGCCCATCTAGCGGGGGGCCCTCCTTTAGCCAAAAACATTCAGTACTTC	CSAHLAGGPPLAKNIQYF
TRBV20-1	12	once	TRBJ2-7	-	TGCAGTGCTAGGGAATTTGACTCCGGGCAGTACTTC	CSAREFDSGQYF
TRBV20-1	14	-	TRBJ2-5	TRBD2	TGCAGTGCTATAGCGGGGGGGGAAGAAGAGACCCAGTACTTC	CSAIAGGEEETQYF
TRBV30	15	-	TRBJ1-5	TRBD1	TGTGCCTGGAGTGGACAGGGGACAGGTTATCAGCCCCAGCATTTT	CAWSGQGTGYQPQHF
TRBV7-2	13	many	TRBJ2-1	-	TGTGCAAGCAGGACAGTCGGTGTCAATGAGCAGTTCTTC	CASRTVGVNEQFF
TRBV20-1	13	-	TRBJ1-1	-	TGCAGTGCTAGCTTCGGGGCGAACACTGAAGCTTTCTTT	CSASFGANTEAFF
TRBV19	15	few	TRBJ2-2	-	TGTGCCAGTACCCAAGGGGGGACATACACCGGGGAGCTGTTTTTT	CASTQGGTYTGELFF
TRBV7-3	14	-	TRBJ2-5	TRBD1	TGTGCCAGCAGCTGGGCACAGGGGTACAATGAGCAGTACTTC	CASSWAQGYNEQYF
TRBV2	14	few	TRBJ2-7	-	TGTGCCGGCAGTGAGGCTAGCGTAACCCACGAGCAGTACTTC	CAGSEASVTHEQYF
TRBV19	14	-	TRBJ1-5	-	TGTGCCAGTACTGAGACAGGAGGGTATCAGCCCCAGCATTTT	CASTETGGYQPQHF
TRBV5-1	16	-	TRBJ2-6	-	TGCGCCAGCACCCTCGATGCTGTAGCTGGGGCCAACGTCCTGACTTTC	CASTLDAVAGANVLTF
TRBV7-2	13	few	TRBJ2-7	-	TGTGCCAGCAGCGGGCCTAGCTACAATGAGCAGTACTTC	CASSGPSYNEQYF
TRBV25-1	13	-	TRBJ1-1	-	TGTGCCAGCAGTGAGATGGGCAGGCTTGAAGCTTTCTTT	CASSEMGRLEAFF
TRBV5-1	15	many	TRBJ1-3	TRBD1	TGCGCCAGCAGCACCGGACAGGGGCCTGGAAACACCATATATTTT	CASSTGQGPGNTIYF
TRBV5-1	14	many	TRBJ1-1	-	TGCGCCAGCAGGGCGGCTCGAATCCAGGGCGCGGCTTTCTTT	CASRAARIQGAAFF
TRBV4-2	15	-	TRBJ1-2	TRBD1	TGTGCCAGCAGCCAAGTTTCTGACAGGGGAAACGGCTACACCTTC	CASSQVSDRGNGYTF
TRBV12-3/TRBV12-4	14	few	TRBJ2-7	TRBD2	TGTGCCAGCAGTTTGGGCGGGGGTAACGATGAGCAGTACTTC	CASSLGGGNDEQYF
TRBV7-2	14	many	TRBJ2-5	-	TGTGCCAGCAGCTTAGCCCGACGGGGAGAGACCCAGTACTTC	CASSLARRGETQYF
TRBV5-1	14	-	TRBJ2-7	TRBD2	TGCGCCAGCAGCGCCCCGACTAGCTTAGAAGAGCAGTACTTC	CASSAPTSLEEQYF
TRBV9	17	-	TRBJ2-3	TRBD2	TGTGCCAGCAGCGTAGGTAGCGGGGGGGCCGGTTCAGATACGCAGTATTTT	CASSVGSGGAGSDTQYF
TRBV10-3	13	-	TRBJ2-7	TRBD2	TGTGTCATCAGTAGCGGGGGCTACAATGAGCAGTACTTC	CVISSGGYNEQYF
TRBV20-1	15	many	TRBJ2-5	TRBD2	TGCAGTGCAAAAACTAGCGGGGGGTACCAAGAGACCCAGTACTTC	CSAKTSGGYQETQYF
TRBV7-6	17	many	TRBJ1-6	-	TGTGCCAGCAGCCGTGAGACTTCTAGCTCCTATAATTCACCCCTCCACTTT	CASSRETSSSYNSPLHF
TRBV30	17	few	TRBJ2-1	-	TGTGCCTGGGGCCTTCTTCCGTTAGTAGCGGATCGGGGTGAGCAGTTCTTC	CAWGLLPLVADRGEQFF
TRBV7-2	13	-	TRBJ2-7	-	TGTGCCAGCAGCTTAGCCGGCCGGTGGGAGCAGTACTTC	CASSLAGRWEQYF
TRBV27	14	many	TRBJ2-1	TRBD1	TGTGCCAGCAGTCGCCGTCAGGGGGTTAATGAGCAGTTCTTC	CASSRRQGVNEQFF
TRBV24-1	16	few	TRBJ2-7	-	TGTGCCACCAGTGATATCGCGACGGTAAGCTCCTACGAGCAGTACTTC	CATSDIATVSSYEQYF
TRBV2	15	-	TRBJ2-2	TRBD2	TGTGCCAGCAGGTCAACTAGCGGGGGGACCGGGGAGCTGTTTTTT	CASRSTSGGTGELFF